This TCR beta chain originates from a study of OX40 agonist ivuxolimab in advanced cancers. For the study in its entirety: Ivuxolimab, which targeted the costimulatory receptor OX40 (CD134), was an agonistic, fully human IgG2 monoclonal antibody. Intravenous ivuxolimab was administered to patients every 2 weeks at six dose levels: 0.01, 0.1, 0.3, 1.5, 3 and 10 mg/kg. Of the 50 to 55 patients in dose escalation, 19 had hepatocellular carcinoma, some 15 had melanoma, 9 had renal cell carcinoma and 9 had head and neck cancer. In the dose-escalation cohort, 65% to 85% of patients were male, and the mean age was 60 years with a range of roughly 23 to 79. Prior anti-PD-1, anti-PD-L1 or anti-CTLA-4 therapy was permitted, and 40% to 50% of dose-escalation patients had received checkpoint inhibitors. Partial responses occurred in three dose-escalation patients, of whom one had hepatocellular carcinoma and two had cutaneous melanoma. The purpose of peripheral TCRbeta sequencing was to test whether ivuxolimab changed TCR sequence diversity and led to clonal T-cell expansion. The paper reports the monotherapy dose-escalation portion (N of about 47 patients) of the phase I ivuxolimab trial.

General findings and caveats noted by the study authors: Low levels of normalized T-cell clonal expansion were also seen in some nonresponding patients. Antigen specificity was not determined for the clonally expanded peripheral T cells. At doses of 0.1 to 3.0 mg/kg, clonal expansion of both CD4+ and CD8+ blood T cells was observed from baseline to week 6. On average, CD8+ T cells showed more expanded clones than CD4+ T cells after ivuxolimab. Partial responders in the 0.1-3.0 mg/kg groups had among the lowest normalized peripheral clonal expansion, especially among CD8+ T cells.

A word on this clone: It has no known antigen specificity. Base qualities are not provided; no much larger clone lies one nucleotide away.

Reading the germline V gene gives CDR1 SGHRS and CDR2 YFSETQ. Its CDR3 holds 15 amino acids, cysteine through phenylalanine. Of all the DNA, just the CDR3 is kept, 45 bases in frame from base 1. V lost 4 bases and J lost 5 bases; the stretch between them is 17 bases long. Genomic DNA was extracted from sorted cells for sequencing of the TCRbeta CDR3 region. TCRbeta CDR3 regions were sequenced using the immunoSEQ Assay. TCRdb took this table from immuneACCESS and kept in-frame rearrangements with V and J called. Such tables lack part of the clones; where checked against another copy, unresolved V genes explain under half of the gap, and the rest is unexplained. The sample data list about 80,000 clones, and around 86% of these were observed just once. Roughly 0.33% of the sample is taken by the ten largest. The trial excluded patients who had a history of autoimmune disease or were on systemic immunosuppression. Peripheral blood for TCR sequencing was drawn from every dose cohort at baseline, at cycle 4 day 1 and at cycle 7 day 1. Samples came from an open-label, multicenter, first-in-human phase I dose-escalation trial of ivuxolimab. Adults with locally advanced or metastatic head and neck squamous cell, hepatocellular, melanoma or renal cell carcinoma were enrolled in the trial. Before TCR sequencing, CD4+ T cells and CD8+ T cells were sorted from peripheral blood as separate populations.

The sequence joins TRBV5-1 to TRBJ2-3; no D gene call is confident. This sequence originates from an adult with an advanced solid tumor such as melanoma, head and neck, liver or kidney cancer. The sample consisted of CD4+ or CD8+ T cells sorted from blood, taken in a trial of the OX40 agonist ivuxolimab. The CDR3 here reads CASSADGTRRDTQYF. The base sequence is TGCGCCAGCAGCGCTGATGGCACGCGACGAGATACGCAGTATTTT.